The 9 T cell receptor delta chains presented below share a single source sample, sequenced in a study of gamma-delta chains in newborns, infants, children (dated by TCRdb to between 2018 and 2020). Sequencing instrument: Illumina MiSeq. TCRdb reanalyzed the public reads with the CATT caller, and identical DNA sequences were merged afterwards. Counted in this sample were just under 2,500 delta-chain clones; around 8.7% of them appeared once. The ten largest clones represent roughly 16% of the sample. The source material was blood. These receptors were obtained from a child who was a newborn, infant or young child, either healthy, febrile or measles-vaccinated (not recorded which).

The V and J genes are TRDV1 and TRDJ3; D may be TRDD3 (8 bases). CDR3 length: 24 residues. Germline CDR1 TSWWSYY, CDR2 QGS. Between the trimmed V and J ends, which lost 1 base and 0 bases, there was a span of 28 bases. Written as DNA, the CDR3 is TGTGCTCTTGGGGAACGGGCCTTCCTTCTTACTGGGGGGCAGAGCTCCTGGGACACCCGACAGATGTTTTTC. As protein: CALGERAFLLTGGQSSWDTRQMFF.

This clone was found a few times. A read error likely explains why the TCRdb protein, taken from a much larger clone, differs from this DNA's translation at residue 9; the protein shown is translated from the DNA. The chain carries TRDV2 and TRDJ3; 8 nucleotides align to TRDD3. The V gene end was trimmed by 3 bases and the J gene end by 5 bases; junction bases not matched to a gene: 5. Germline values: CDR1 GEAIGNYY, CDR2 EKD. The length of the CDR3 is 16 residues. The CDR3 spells CACDGIRARDTRQMFF. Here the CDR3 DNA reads TGTGCCTGTGACGGGATACGCGCCAGGGACACCCGACAGATGTTTTTC.

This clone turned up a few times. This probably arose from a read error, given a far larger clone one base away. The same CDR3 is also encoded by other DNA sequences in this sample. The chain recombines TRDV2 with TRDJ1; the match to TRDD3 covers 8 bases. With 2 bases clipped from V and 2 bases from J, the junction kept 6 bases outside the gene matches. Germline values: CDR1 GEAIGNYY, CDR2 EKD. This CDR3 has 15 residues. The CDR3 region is CACDKRGYYTDKLIF. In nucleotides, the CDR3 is TGTGCCTGTGACAAGAGGGGATACTATACCGATAAACTCATCTTT.

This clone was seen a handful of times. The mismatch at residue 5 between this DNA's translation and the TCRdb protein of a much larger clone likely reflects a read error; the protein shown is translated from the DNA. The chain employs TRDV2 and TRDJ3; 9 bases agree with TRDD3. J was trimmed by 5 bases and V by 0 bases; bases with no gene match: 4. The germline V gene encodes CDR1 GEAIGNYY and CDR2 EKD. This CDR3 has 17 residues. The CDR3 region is CACDTLGDKRDTRQMFF. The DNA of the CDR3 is TGTGCCTGTGACACCTTGGGGGATAAGAGGGACACCCGACAGATGTTTTTC.

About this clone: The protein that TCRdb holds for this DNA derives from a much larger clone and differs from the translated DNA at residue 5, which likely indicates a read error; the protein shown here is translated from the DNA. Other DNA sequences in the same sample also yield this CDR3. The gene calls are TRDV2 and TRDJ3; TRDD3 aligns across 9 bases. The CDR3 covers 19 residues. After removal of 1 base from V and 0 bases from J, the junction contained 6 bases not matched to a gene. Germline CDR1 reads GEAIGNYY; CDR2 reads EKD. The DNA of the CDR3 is TGTGCCTGTGACACTGTACTGGGGGACTCCTCCTGGGACACCCGACAGATGTTTTTC. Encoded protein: CACDTVLGDSSWDTRQMFF.

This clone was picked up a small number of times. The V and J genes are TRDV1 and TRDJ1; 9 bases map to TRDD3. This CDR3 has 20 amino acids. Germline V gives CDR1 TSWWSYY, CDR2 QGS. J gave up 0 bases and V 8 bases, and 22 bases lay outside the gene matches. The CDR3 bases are TGTGCTCTTACCTTCCCCACATTACTGGGGGAATCGTCTTACACCGATAAACTCATCTTT. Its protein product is CALTFPTLLGESSYTDKLIF.

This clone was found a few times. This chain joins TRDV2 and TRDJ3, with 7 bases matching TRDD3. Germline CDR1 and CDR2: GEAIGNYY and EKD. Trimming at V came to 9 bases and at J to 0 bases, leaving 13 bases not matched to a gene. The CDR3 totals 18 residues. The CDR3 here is CATVGGGPSSWDTRQMFF. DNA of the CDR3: TGTGCCACCGTAGGTGGGGGACCCAGCTCCTGGGACACCCGACAGATGTTTTTC.

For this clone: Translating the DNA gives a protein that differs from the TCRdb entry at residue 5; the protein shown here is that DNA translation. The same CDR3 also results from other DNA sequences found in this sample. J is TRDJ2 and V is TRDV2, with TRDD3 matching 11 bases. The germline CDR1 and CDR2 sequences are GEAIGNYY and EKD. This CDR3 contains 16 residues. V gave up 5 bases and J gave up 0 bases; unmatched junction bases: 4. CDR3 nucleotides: TGTGCCTGTGCCTTACTGGGGGATACTTTGACAGCACAACTCTTCTTT. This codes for CACALLGDTLTAQLFF.

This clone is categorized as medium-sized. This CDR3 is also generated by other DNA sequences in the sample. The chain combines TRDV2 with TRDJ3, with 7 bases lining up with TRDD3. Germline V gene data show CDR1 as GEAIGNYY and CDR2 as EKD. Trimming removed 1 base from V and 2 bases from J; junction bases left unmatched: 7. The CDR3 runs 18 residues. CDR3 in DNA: TGTGCCTGTGACACGGGATGGGGGACCACCTGGGACACCCGACAGATGTTTTTC. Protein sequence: CACDTGWGTTWDTRQMFF.